A selection of T cell receptor beta chains follows, all from one sample in a study of OX40 agonist ivuxolimab in advanced cancers. The protocol was immunoSEQ multiplex PCR, while the TCRdb copy is restricted to in-frame clones and leaves out a portion. The sample consists of about 60,000 clones, approximately 93% of them appearing once. Source: CD4+ or CD8+ T cells sorted from blood, taken in a trial of the OX40 agonist ivuxolimab. Receptors originate from an adult with an advanced solid tumor such as melanoma, head and neck, liver or kidney cancer. Both conserved end residues are part of each CDR3. Fields, in order: clone size, V gene, J gene, CDR3 length, CDR3 protein. Only some rows state a clone size, as once, few, many or a class for expanded clones.

-,TRBV27,TRBJ1-4,14,CASSPLGLGEKLFF
-,TRBV4-3,TRBJ1-1,15,CASSQDLSMGTEAFF
-,TRBV28,TRBJ2-7,15,CASSFPAGEGYEQYF
-,TRBV6-5,TRBJ2-7,11,CASRLGTEQYF
medium-sized,TRBV28,TRBJ1-5,12,CASSSPAEPQHF
once,TRBV11-2,TRBJ2-5,14,CASSLDYSQETQYF
-,TRBV29-1,TRBJ2-1,10,CSARGNEQFF
-,TRBV28,TRBJ2-1,14,CASSFPEGNNEQFF
-,TRBV6-5,TRBJ2-6,13,CASTDSGANVLTF
-,TRBV27,TRBJ1-5,15,CASSLISGSNQPQHF
-,TRBV6-5,TRBJ2-7,11,CASSYGPEQYF
-,TRBV2,TRBJ1-1,14,CASSPDRRNTEAFF
-,TRBV10-1,TRBJ1-4,14,CASSAQGIGEKLFF
-,TRBV13,TRBJ2-2,18,CASTPLVAGVSATGELFF
-,TRBV5-6,TRBJ2-3,17,CASSSALRATSTDTQYF
-,TRBV5-5,TRBJ2-7,11,CASSPHYEQYF
-,TRBV7-9,TRBJ2-7,18,CASSLTGWGAVGTYEQYF
-,TRBV18,TRBJ1-2,14,CASSPEEGNYGYTF
-,TRBV7-2,TRBJ1-2,14,CASSLGLQGDGYTF
-,TRBV28,TRBJ1-6,13,CASSSSYNSPLHF
-,TRBV10-3,TRBJ1-1,17,CAISEGGLRGPEGGAFF
-,TRBV19,TRBJ1-2,13,CASSSGIEYGYTF
-,TRBV27,TRBJ1-1,13,CASSPQKNTEAFF
few,TRBV4-3,TRBJ1-1,15,CASSQGPRLEAEAFF
-,TRBV5-8,TRBJ2-2,14,CASSLSGKPGELFF
-,TRBV5-4,TRBJ2-7,13,CASSLGTGGEQYF
-,TRBV7-9,TRBJ2-1,11,CASGRAGEQFF
-,TRBV9,TRBJ2-7,14,CASSVEDLTYEQYF
-,TRBV6-5,TRBJ2-7,15,CASSYRQAPAYEQYF
-,TRBV9,TRBJ2-7,14,CASSVGGFSYEQYF
-,TRBV5-1,TRBJ2-7,13,CASTSAGAYEQYF
-,TRBV5-1,TRBJ2-5,16,CASSLAGGRAGETQYF
few,TRBV29-1,TRBJ2-7,13,CSVVSGSSYEQYF
-,TRBV13,TRBJ1-4,21,CASSLVPLSAGVLATNEKLFF
-,TRBV12-2,TRBJ2-1,14,CASRFLAANNEQFF
few,TRBV28,TRBJ1-2,11,CASSWGNGYTF
-,TRBV28,TRBJ2-1,15,CASRPLAGGLFEQFF
-,TRBV30,TRBJ2-5,13,CAWSLAGGLQVYF
-,TRBV7-9,TRBJ1-1,12,CASSSGGTEAFF
-,TRBV7-6,TRBJ1-1,14,CASSLAPQYTEAFF
-,TRBV5-6,TRBJ2-1,14,CASSLGLGLDEQFF
-,TRBV19,TRBJ1-5,15,CASSIAPYSNQPQHF
-,TRBV4-3,-,15,CASSQARDRLYEQYF
-,TRBV10-3,TRBJ1-3,14,CAISESGSGNTIYF
few,TRBV7-2,TRBJ2-7,11,CASSLYYEQYF
once,TRBV19,TRBJ2-5,15,CASSIGMQGSETQYF
-,TRBV4-1,TRBJ2-7,15,CASSHPTGGAYEQYF
-,TRBV9,TRBJ2-3,16,CASSVGTSDGADTQYF
-,TRBV6-5,TRBJ1-3,15,CASSGTGVSGNTIYF
-,TRBV4-2,TRBJ2-1,17,CASSLYPSRATYNEQFF
-,TRBV4-3,TRBJ2-7,14,CASSQGRTGREQYF
-,TRBV15,TRBJ1-4,14,CATSRAGANEKLFF
-,TRBV7-8,TRBJ2-7,13,CASSLRPQREQYF
-,TRBV25-1,TRBJ2-7,9,CASFHEQYF
-,TRBV21-1,TRBJ2-1,16,CANWGEGWSSYNEQFF